This T cell receptor (beta chain) is from a study of lymphopenia after photon versus proton radiotherapy. The CDR3 is made up of 16 amino acids. Germline V gene lookup returns CDR1 LNHDA and CDR2 SQIVND (reference sequence). V lost 6 bases and J lost 0, with 16 bases in between. Study-wide findings and caveats: Relative stability marked proton patients; photon patients lost diversity and naive cells. In patients who died, overall survival fell as post-nadir TCR diversity dropped more. Survival link was tested only in deceased patients; proton benefit remains a possibility.

Sequencing was performed with immunoSEQ multiplex PCR; in TCRdb, only in-frame clones are kept and a portion is missing. The sample includes 37,000 or so clones, about 86% of them seen just once. A remark on this clone: Its antigen is unknown.

The chain carries TRBV19 and TRBJ2-3; D unclear. The sequence came from a woman between 70 and 85 years old with pancreatic cancer. Some clones in this sample may be carry-over from other donors' samples. Material: peripheral blood, obtained from a patient treated with proton-based radiotherapy. The CDR3 region is CASRPVESGSTDTQYF. The CDR3 DNA sequence: TGTGCCAGTAGGCCCGTGGAATCCGGAAGCACAGATACGCAGTATTTT. The full variable domain, its missing parts supplied by reference TRBV19 and TRBJ2-3, is DGGITQSPKYLFRKEGQNVTLSCEQNLNHDAMYWYRQDPGQGLRLIYYSQIVNDFQKGDIAEGYSVSREKKESFPLTVTSAQKNPTAFYLCASRPVESGSTDTQYFGPGTRLTVL.